The TCR beta chain described here comes from a study of blood T cells in healthy people across ages. Trimming removed 4 bases at V and 0 bases at J, with 15 bases between. This CDR3 region has 16 residues. The germline CDR1 and CDR2 sequences are MGHRA and YSYEKL. Together with a sample-barcoded 5' primer, a J-beta primer mix was included in a second PCR lasting about 6 to 12 cycles. MiXCR was run by TCRdb on the 5' RACE reads, yielding one entry per CDR3 protein. Among over 750,000 distinct CDR3 sequences, approximately 25% were seen once, and the ten largest hold under 9.5%. The sample was also reused in another study, on T cells of mothers and their children. As reported in that work: The sample comes from fewer than ten healthy Caucasian donors: mothers and children. Overlap measured in related mother-child pairs was slightly, non-significantly higher than in unrelated pairs.

Sequencing was done on a sample of blood. The TCR originated in a boy younger than 18 in good health. The chain combines TRBV4-1 with TRBJ1-2; possibly TRBD1 for D (5 bases). CDR3 loop: CASSLEWGGANYGYTF. The CDR3 DNA reads as TGCGCCAGCAGCCTCGAGTGGGGCGGAGCTAACTATGGCTACACCTTC.